This T cell receptor beta chain was identified in a study of T cell changes during pregnancy in multiple sclerosis. This clone was detected a few times. The table came from immunoSEQ multiplex PCR; TCRdb's copy has only in-frame clones and leaves some out. The table shows 65,000 to 85,000 clones, with more than 80% occurring only once. The length of the CDR3 is 15 residues. Trimming took 5 bases from V and 4 from J, leaving 12 bases between them. Germline V gene lookup returns CDR1 SEHNR and CDR2 FQNEAQ (reference sequence). The TCR comes from a female donor with multiple sclerosis, enrolled in a pregnancy study. Sequenced here: CD4+ T cells from peripheral blood mononuclear cells, sampled before pregnancy. V gene TRBV7-9 combines with J gene TRBJ1-6; no firm D call. CDR3 coding DNA: TGTGCCAGCAGCCCCGCGGCTTCATATAATTCACCCCTCCACTTT. This translates into CASSPAASYNSPLHF.